This T cell receptor (beta chain) is from a study of early T cells in non-severe SARS-CoV-2 infection. Across the whole study: Bulk RNA isolated from unsorted whole blood underwent sequencing; chains were not paired.

Study-wide results and limits: Missing private and CD4 specificities, VDJdb matching favored anti-spike CD8 responses.

Note on this clonotype: Antigen unknown.

The library protocol tagged individual cDNA molecules with unique molecular identifiers. TCRdb ran MiXCR on the 5' RACE reads and lists one entry per CDR3 protein. The sample has around 56,000 distinct CDR3 sequences; less than 15% are singletons. CDR1 is MNHEY, CDR2 SVGAGI, per germline. There are 12 residues in the CDR3. Trimming took off 11 bases at V and 2 bases at J, with 12 bases between the two ends. This chain connects TRBV6-5 to TRBJ2-5; D may be TRBD2 (5 bases). This sample comprised whole blood, obtained at baseline. The clonotype originates from an adult who was a healthcare worker with PCR-confirmed SARS-CoV-2 infection or an uninfected control (not recorded which). The CDR3 here is CALTTGQETQYF. The CDR3 nucleotides read TGTGCCTTGACCACGGGACAAGAGACCCAGTACTTC.